One and the same sample provided the 18 T cell receptor beta chains below, sequenced in a study of T cells after posttransplantation cyclophosphamide. Using immunoSEQ multiplex PCR, the repertoire was profiled, and TCRdb retains in-frame clones only, with some absent. The table lists about 24,000 clones, no singletons, with 4.4% in the top ten. Sample: PBMCs. The receptors come from a woman aged 50 to 65 in good health, CMV-negative, and a related stem cell transplant donor.

The sample holds many counts of this clone. The chain joins TRBV15 to TRBJ2-2; D remains unclear. The CDR3 is 18 residues long. From germline, CDR1 is LNHNV and CDR2 YYDKDF (reference sequence). The V end lost 1 base, the J end lost 0 bases, and 15 bases lay between the germline ends. Here the CDR3 reads CATSRGTNSAPNTGELFF. As DNA, the CDR3 is TGTGCCACCAGCAGAGGTACCAACTCTGCACCGAACACCGGGGAGCTGTTTTTT.

This clone occurred many times. This rearrangement joins TRBV11-2 to TRBJ2-1; 8 bases agree with TRBD2. Germline V gene sequence: CDR1 SGHAT, CDR2 FQNNGV. J was trimmed by 0 bases and V by 6 bases; bases with no gene match: 10. The CDR3 consists of 17 residues. The CDR3 region is CASRPTSGESSYNEQFF. For the CDR3, the DNA is TGTGCCAGCAGGCCTACTAGCGGAGAGAGCTCCTACAATGAGCAGTTCTTC.

Many counts were recorded for this clone. V usage is TRBV2 and J usage is TRBJ2-7, with TRBD2 as a possible D gene (5 bases). This CDR3 comprises 15 residues. CDR1 and CDR2 (germline): SNHLY, FYNNEI. V lost 1 base and J 0 bases, leaving 10 bases between the germline ends. This CDR3 is CASSEGTSSSYEQYF. The CDR3 DNA follows: TGTGCCAGCAGTGAAGGGACTTCTAGCTCCTACGAGCAGTACTTC.

This clone was recorded at least ten times. The J gene is TRBJ2-3, the V gene TRBV2; D gene uncertain. CDR1 is SNHLY and CDR2 is FYNNEI in the germline V gene. This CDR3 is 11 amino acids long. V was trimmed by 3 bases and J by 8 bases, leaving 6 bases between them. CDR3 loop: CASSDRGTQYF. CDR3 DNA: TGTGCCAGCAGTGACCGAGGTACGCAGTATTTT.

This clone appeared many times. CDR3 nucleotides: TGTGCCAGTAGTACCAACAGCGGAAACTCCTACAATGAGCAGTTCTTC. It specifies CASSTNSGNSYNEQFF. The rearrangement uses TRBV19 and TRBJ2-1; maybe TRBD2 (5 bases). Trimming took 4 bases from V and 0 from J, leaving 13 bases between them. There are 16 residues in the CDR3. Germline V gene data show CDR1 as LNHDA and CDR2 as SQIVND (reference sequence).

This clone was recorded at least ten times. The V call is TRBV9, the J call TRBJ2-4, with 7 bases aligning to TRBD2. This CDR3 is 16 amino acids long. Germline loops: CDR1 SGDLS, CDR2 YYNGEE. The trim removed 2 bases at V and 3 bases at J, leaving 8 bases unmatched. CDR3 loop: CASSVSGGERKNIQYF. The CDR3, as DNA: TGTGCCAGCAGCGTCTCTGGGGGGGAACGCAAAAACATTCAGTACTTC.

At least ten counts were recorded for this clone. V usage is TRBV5-5 and J usage is TRBJ1-5; D is unresolved. The V end was cut by 4 bases, the J end by 5 bases, with 7 bases between. Germline assignment: CDR1 SGHKS and CDR2 YYEKEE (reference sequence). The CDR3 contains 12 residues. The DNA of the CDR3 is TGTGCCAGCAGCCCGTTTGATCAGCCCCAGCATTTT. Translated: CASSPFDQPQHF.

This clone has a count of ten or more. The chain is built from TRBV9 and TRBJ1-1; 10 bases align to TRBD1. The CDR3 covers 16 residues. The V gene's germline CDR1 is SGDLS and CDR2 YYNGEE. The ends lost 4 bases at V and 0 bases at J; junction bases unmatched: 6. DNA of the CDR3: TGTGCCAGCAGCTCCCGGACAGGGGGAATGAACACTGAAGCTTTCTTT. This gives the protein CASSSRTGGMNTEAFF. Variable domain in full (rest from reference TRBV9 and TRBJ1-1): DSGVTQTPKHLITATGQRVTLRCSPRSGDLSVYWYQQSLDQGLQFLIQYYNGEERAKGNILERFSAQQFPDLHSELNLSSLELGDSALYFCASSSRTGGMNTEAFFGQGTRLTVV.

This clone has a count of ten or more. This chain links TRBV5-1 with TRBJ1-5; the D gene is possibly TRBD1 (6 bases). Germline values: CDR1 SGHRS, CDR2 YFSETQ. V lost 0 bases and J 2 bases, leaving 12 bases between the germline ends. This CDR3 contains 16 residues. In DNA form, the CDR3 reads TGCGCCAGCAGCTTGGAGGGGGGGAAGGGCAATCAGCCCCAGCATTTT. It specifies CASSLEGGKGNQPQHF.

This clone was seen ten or more times. V gene TRBV30 combines with J gene TRBJ1-1, with D possibly matching TRBD1 (5 bases). The CDR3 covers 13 residues. V was pared by 0 bases and J by 4 bases, with 9 bases between. The germline CDR1 and CDR2 sequences are GTSNPN and SVGIG (reference sequence). The CDR3 DNA sequence: TGTGCCTGGAGTGTAAGCGGGGGCACTGAAGCTTTCTTT. Encoded protein: CAWSVSGGTEAFF.

The sample holds many counts of this clone. This sequence joins TRBV5-1 and TRBJ1-1, with D unresolved. Trimming removed 0 bases from V and 7 bases from J, with 16 bases in between. The CDR3 loop spans 15 amino acids. CDR1 is SGHRS, CDR2 YFSETQ, per germline. CDR3 coding DNA: TGCGCCAGCAGCTTGGGAAACTCAGGAAGAATTGAAGCTTTCTTT. Residues: CASSLGNSGRIEAFF.

This clone occurred many times. The V call is TRBV7-8, the J call TRBJ2-2; a possible D gene is TRBD2 (5 bases). Trimming removed 0 bases from V and 8 bases from J, with 10 bases in between. The length of the CDR3 is 14 residues. Per the germline V gene, CDR1 is SGHVS and CDR2 is FQNEAQ. The CDR3 loop is CASSLAVEGGELFF. The CDR3 DNA reads TGTGCCAGCAGCTTAGCGGTCGAGGGAGGGGAGCTGTTTTTT.

This clone was counted at least ten times. V usage is TRBV9 and J usage is TRBJ1-2; unclear D gene. The CDR3 runs 15 residues. Trimming took 0 bases from V and 2 from J, leaving 11 bases between them. CDR1 and CDR2 (germline): SGDLS, YYNGEE. The CDR3 bases are TGTGCCAGCAGCGTAGGGCACAGATTAAACTATGGCTACACCTTC. This encodes CASSVGHRLNYGYTF.

Many counts were recorded for this clone. The chain recombines TRBV28 with TRBJ2-3; 7 bases agree with TRBD2. This CDR3 spans 15 amino acids. V trimming: 2 bases; J trimming: 0 bases; junction bases outside the gene matches: 2. Germline CDR1 is MDHEN and CDR2 is SYDVKM. This CDR3 is CASSLTGLSTDTQYF. CDR3 nucleotides: TGTGCCAGCAGTTTAACGGGACTAAGCACAGATACGCAGTATTTT. The full variable domain, with the rest looked up from reference TRBV28 and TRBJ2-3, is DVKVTQSSRYLVKRTGEKVFLECVQDMDHENMFWYRQDPGLGLRLIYFSYDVKMKEKGDIPEGYSVSREKKERFSLILESASTNQTSMYLCASSLTGLSTDTQYFGPGTRLTVL.

This clone was picked up many times. The V call is TRBV4-3, the J call TRBJ1-5; D is ambiguous. The V end was cut by 0 bases, the J end by 5 bases, with 11 bases between. In germline, CDR1 is LGHNA, CDR2 YSLEER. The length of the CDR3 is 15 residues. The CDR3 reads CASSQDLGGYQPQHF. In DNA form, the CDR3 reads TGCGCCAGCAGCCAAGATCTCGGAGGGTATCAGCCCCAGCATTTT.

This clone was detected many times. The sample contains more than one DNA sequence encoding this CDR3. The chain employs TRBV5-4 and TRBJ2-7; 7 bases are shared with TRBD1. V lost 4 bases and J lost 2; bases outside the gene matches: 9. The germline V gene encodes CDR1 SGHNT and CDR2 YYREEE (reference sequence). This CDR3 is 15 amino acids long. CDR3 residues: CASSITQGQTYEQYF. DNA for the CDR3: TGTGCCAGCAGCATCACCCAGGGACAGACCTACGAGCAGTACTTC.

This clone was counted at least ten times. The J gene is TRBJ2-7, the V gene TRBV18; perhaps TRBD2 as D (6 bases). The CDR3 length is 15 residues. Germline loops: CDR1 KGHSH, CDR2 LQKENI. The V end lost 1 base, the J end lost 3 bases, and 13 bases lay between the germline ends. The CDR3 DNA sequence: TGTGCCAGCTCACCACAGGACTACCTAGACTACGAGCAGTACTTC. It translates to CASSPQDYLDYEQYF.

This clone was seen ten or more times. This rearrangement joins TRBV6-1 to TRBJ1-1; 9 bases match TRBD1. V lost 4 bases, J lost 7 bases, and 19 bases stayed unmatched. The CDR3 is 18 residues long. Germline lookup yields CDR1 MNHNS and CDR2 SASEGT. CDR3 nucleotides: TGTGCCAGCAGTGTGAGGGACAGGGTAGGGGGGCGCACGTTTGAAGCTTTCTTT. It specifies CASSVRDRVGGRTFEAFF.